This T cell receptor beta chain derives from a study of cytotoxic CD8 clonotypes in ibrutinib-treated CLL. Clones were sequenced by immunoSEQ multiplex PCR, and TCRdb holds only the in-frame ones, with some missing. The sample has approximately 92,000 clones; around 77% are singletons. V was clipped by 2 bases and J by 7 bases, with 12 bases between them. Germline V gene data show CDR1 as MNHEY and CDR2 as SMNVEV (reference sequence). This CDR3 is built from 14 residues. The chain recombines TRBV27 with TRBJ1-5; tentatively, D is TRBD1 (5 bases). The sequencing used PBMCs, collected after 24 months of ibrutinib treatment. This TCR derives from a human donor with chronic lymphocytic leukemia. The chain's CDR3 is CASSLGGDGQPQHF. CDR3 bases: TGTGCCAGCAGTTTAGGGGGAGATGGGCAGCCCCAGCATTTT.